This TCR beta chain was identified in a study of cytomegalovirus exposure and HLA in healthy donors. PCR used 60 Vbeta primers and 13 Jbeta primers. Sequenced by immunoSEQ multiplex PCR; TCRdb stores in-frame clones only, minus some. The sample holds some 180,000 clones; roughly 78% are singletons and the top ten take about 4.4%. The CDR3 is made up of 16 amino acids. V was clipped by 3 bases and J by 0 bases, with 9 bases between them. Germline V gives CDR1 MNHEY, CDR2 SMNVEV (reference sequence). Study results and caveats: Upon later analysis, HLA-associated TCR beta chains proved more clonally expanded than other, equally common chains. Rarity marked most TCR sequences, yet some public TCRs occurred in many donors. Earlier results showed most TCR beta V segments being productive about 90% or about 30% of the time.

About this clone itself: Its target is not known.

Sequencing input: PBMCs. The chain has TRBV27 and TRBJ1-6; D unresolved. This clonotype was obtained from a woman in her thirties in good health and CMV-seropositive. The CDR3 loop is CASSFGGSSYNSPLHF. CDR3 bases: TGTGCCAGCAGTTTCGGCGGTAGCTCCTATAATTCACCCCTCCACTTT.